This T cell receptor beta chain was found in a study of tumor-infiltrating lymphocytes in primary liver carcinoma. Scientists recovered RNA and DNA together from around 20-30 mg of unsorted bulk tissue. This CDR3 is 13 amino acids long. The V segment lost 8 bases and the J segment 5 bases; nucleotides outside the gene matches: 6. CDR1 is SGHTS, CDR2 YDEGEE, per germline. A constant-region primer primed TCR beta cDNA synthesis from 500 to 550 ng of total RNA. ARM-PCR, slightly modified, supplied the TCR beta libraries through three nested multiplex PCR rounds. Both of the initial two PCR rounds ran for about 11 cycles and employed TRBV1-TRBV30 forward primers alongside a C-beta reverse primer. TCRdb re-called the multiplex PCR reads through MiXCR, storing one row per CDR3 protein. The table has approximately 100,000 distinct CDR3 sequences, about two thirds seen once; the top ten hold 12%. Comments on this clonotype: This may be a read error: a much more frequent sequence differs by one nucleotide.

The sample comprised liver tumor tissue from sampling region 2. Indicated subset: tumor region T2, inferior pole. V is TRBV5-8 and J is TRBJ2-1; TRBD2 matches at 8 bases. The receptor was isolated from an older woman with primary liver carcinoma and hepatitis B virus infection. The CDR3 DNA follows: TGTGCCAGAGGGTTACTAGCGGACAATGAGCAGTTCTTC. Translating gives CARGLLADNEQFF. Full variable domain (remainder filled in from reference TRBV5-8 and TRBJ2-1): EAGVTQSPTHLIKTRGQQATLRCSPISGHTSVYWYQQALGLGLQFLLWYDEGEERNRGNFPPRFSGRQFPNYSSELNVNALELEDSALYLCARGLLADNEQFFGPGTRLTVL.